The table lists the clone carrying this TCR beta chain with many counts. What it binds is unknown. TCRdb processed the RT-PCR reads anew with MiXCR; each CDR3 protein has one entry. The sample contains approximately 520,000 distinct CDR3 sequences, about 25% of which appear only once. The data were taken from a study of response to subunit inactivated influenza vaccine. Whole-study findings and limits: Seasonal influenza vaccination, on each occasion, was suggested by the authors to recruit few new T cells.

Specimen: CD4+ T cells sorted from PBMCs, collected more than 4 days after vaccination. This receptor was obtained from a man aged 45-65 years who received an inactivated influenza vaccine.

CDR3 in amino acids: CASRLAPSYNEQFF. CDR3 nucleotides: TGTGCCAGCCGCCTAGCGCCGTCCTACAATGAGCAGTTCTTC. The rearrangement links TRBV7-2 to TRBJ2-1; TRBD2 is a possible D gene (6 bases). This CDR3 contains 14 residues. From germline, CDR1 is SGHTA and CDR2 FQGNSA. Trimming cost V 8 bases and J 1 base, with 12 bases left between them.